The T cell receptor beta chain under discussion was sequenced for a study of blood T cell repertoires in COVID-19. Study-level background: Acute and convalescent COVID-19 samples came from the United States, Italy and Spain. Sample material is recorded as cDNA or gDNA derived from T cells, B-cell-depleted T cells, or PBMCs.

CDR1 is MNHEY, CDR2 SVGEGT, per germline. The CDR3 sequence is 15 residues long. Between the trimmed V and J ends, which lost 4 bases and 7 bases, there was a span of 19 bases. In the authors' methods: Nucleated cell number was recorded as an estimate derived from reference gene primer amplification. Data came from immunoSEQ multiplex PCR; TCRdb stores just in-frame clones and leaves some out. V and J calls plus clone size are reproduced from that table; the DNA served to infer D and trimming. The sample carries 270,000 or so clones, less than 85% recorded once. This sequence joins TRBV6-2 or TRBV6-3 and TRBJ1-1, with D possibly matching TRBD1 (5 bases). The sequenced sample was peripheral blood. The origin of this receptor is a woman aged 18-30 years with acute or convalescent COVID-19. CDR3 nucleotides: TGTGCCAGCAGTTCCCCAGGGTCGGCCGTCCTTGAAGCTTTCTTT. Its protein product is CASSSPGSAVLEAFF.